The present T cell receptor (beta chain) was sequenced within a study of T cell changes during pregnancy in multiple sclerosis. Assay: immunoSEQ multiplex PCR; the TCRdb copy retains only in-frame clones and omits some. The sample lists around 47,000 clones; approximately 94% were seen once. The receptor comes from a female donor with multiple sclerosis, enrolled in a pregnancy study. The source was CD8+ T cells from peripheral blood mononuclear cells, collected in the first trimester of pregnancy.

The CDR3 DNA is TGCGCCAGCAGCCACCCCAGGGGGGAGCAAACCTTC. It is translated as CASSHPRGEQTF. The rearrangement links TRBV4-1 to TRBJ1-2, with TRBD1 matching 7 bases. Germline trimming cut 3 bases from V and 14 bases from J; bases unmatched to any gene: 9. Germline V gene lookup returns CDR1 MGHRA and CDR2 YSYEKL. The length of the CDR3 is 12 residues.